A single sample gave rise to the 17 T cell receptor beta chains below, sequenced in a study of cytomegalovirus exposure and HLA in healthy donors. Primers included in the PCR were 60 Vbeta and 13 Jbeta primers. Generated by immunoSEQ multiplex PCR, the TCRdb table keeps only in-frame clones and is missing some. The data contain some 110,000 clones, roughly 80% of them singletons. The sample consisted of PBMCs. Every receptor here comes from a young man in good health and CMV-seropositive.

This chain uses TRBV5-4 with TRBJ1-2, with 10 bases identical to TRBD1. The CDR3 is made up of 15 amino acids. Germline V gene sequence: CDR1 SGHNT, CDR2 YYREEE (reference sequence). With V trimmed by 4 bases and J by 2 bases, 5 bases remained unmatched. CDR3 residues: CASSRRDRGNYGYTF. Here the CDR3 DNA reads TGTGCCAGCAGCCGTAGGGACAGGGGAAACTATGGCTACACCTTC.

The V and J genes are TRBV2 and TRBJ2-7; D is possibly TRBD1 (6 bases). Trimming shortened V by 3 bases and J by 4 bases, and 13 bases separated the two germline ends. This CDR3 has 14 residues. Germline V lookup: CDR1 SNHLY, CDR2 FYNNEI. The DNA of the CDR3 is TGTGCCAGCAGTGAGCAGGGGAAGAAGTACGAGCAGTACGTC. Translating it yields CASSEQGKKYEQYV.

This clone was observed a single time. The rearrangement uses TRBV4-1 and TRBJ1-1, with D uncertain. The CDR3 has 14 amino acids. Looked up from germline, CDR1 is MGHRA and CDR2 is YSYEKL. With 7 bases removed from V and 4 bases from J, the gap between germline ends came to 16 bases. The CDR3 nucleotides are TGCGCCAGCAACCGGGGAATCCCGGGCACTGAAGCTTTCTTT. Protein sequence: CASNRGIPGTEAFF.

The sample holds a few counts of this clone. The V gene is TRBV6-1, the J gene TRBJ2-1, with 8 bases that match TRBD2. The V segment lost 4 bases and the J segment 7 bases; nucleotides outside the gene matches: 6. Germline values: CDR1 MNHNS, CDR2 SASEGT. This CDR3 contains 14 residues. CDR3 nucleotides: TGTGCCAGCAGTGGGGAACTAGCGGTGAATGAGCAGTTCTTC. This sequence encodes CASSGELAVNEQFF.

CDR3 coding DNA: TGTGCCAGCAGCCTCCTAGCGTTCAGCACAGATACGCAGTATTTT. This codes for CASSLLAFSTDTQYF. The chain carries TRBV6-5 and TRBJ2-3; a weak D match, TRBD2 (6 bases). Trimming removed 6 bases from V and 0 bases from J, with 13 bases in between. CDR1 MNHEY and CDR2 SVGAGI come from the germline V gene. The CDR3 runs to 15 residues.

The rearrangement uses TRBV20-1 and TRBJ2-5; D possibly corresponds to TRBD2 (5 bases). This CDR3 has 11 amino acids. The ends were cut back, 3 bases at V and 5 bases at J, with 7 bases in the middle. Germline CDR1 and CDR2: DFQATT and SNEGSKA (reference sequence). The CDR3 protein is CSARSGETQYF. The CDR3 DNA sequence: TGCAGTGCTAGGTCGGGGGAGACCCAGTACTTC.

There are a few counts of this clone. The chain uses TRBV5-1 and TRBJ2-2, with D unresolved. V was shortened by 0 bases and J by 4 bases, with 4 bases between the two germline ends. Germline CDR1 and CDR2: SGHRS and YFSETQ. This CDR3 region has 13 residues. DNA for the CDR3: TGCGCCAGCAGCTTGGGGCTCACCGGGGAGCTGTTTTTT. Translating it yields CASSLGLTGELFF.

The chain is built from TRBV7-3 and TRBJ2-5, with D perhaps TRBD2 (6 bases). V was clipped by 2 bases and J by 4 bases, with 8 bases between them. Looked up from germline, CDR1 is SGHTA and CDR2 is FQGTGA. This CDR3 has 13 amino acids. The CDR3 loop reads CASSLLATETQYF. The DNA for the CDR3 is TGTGCCAGCAGCTTACTAGCGACAGAGACCCAGTACTTC.

This clone was seen a single time. The J gene is TRBJ1-2, the V gene TRBV5-4; weak D call: TRBD1 (6 bases). Germline CDR1 and CDR2: SGHNT and YYREEE (reference sequence). Trimming cost V 0 bases and J 6 bases, with 9 bases left between them. The CDR3 is made up of 13 amino acids. The CDR3 DNA reads TGTGCCAGCAGCTTGGACAGGGCCCATGGCTACACCTTC. This sequence encodes CASSLDRAHGYTF.

This clone was recorded once. For the CDR3, the DNA is TGCGCCAGCAGCTCAGGTGACTACAATGAGCAGTTCTTC. Translation gives CASSSGDYNEQFF. The genes are TRBV4-1 and TRBJ2-1; D is undetermined. Germline lookup yields CDR1 MGHRA and CDR2 YSYEKL. This CDR3 contains 13 residues. With 5 bases removed from V and 3 bases from J, the gap between germline ends came to 8 bases.

The CDR3 DNA follows: TGTGCCAGCAGAGTTTGGGAGTCCTACAATGAGCAGTTCTTC. It is translated as CASRVWESYNEQFF. The rearrangement links TRBV6-5 to TRBJ2-1, with D possibly being TRBD2 (5 bases). CDR1 and CDR2 (germline): MNHEY, SVGAGI. This CDR3 is 14 amino acids long. Trimming left V 6 bases short and J 1 base short, with 10 bases between.

The rearrangement joins TRBV7-9 to TRBJ2-1, with D maybe TRBD2 (7 bases). The CDR3 spans 14 residues. Germline V gives CDR1 SEHNR, CDR2 FQNEAQ (reference sequence). V lost 3 bases to trimming and J lost 2 bases, with 8 bases between them. The CDR3 bases are TGTGCCAGCAGCTTCGGGGGGCCCTACAATGAGCAGTTCTTC. It yields the protein CASSFGGPYNEQFF.

This clone occurred once. The J gene is TRBJ1-4, the V gene TRBV15, with 9 bases fitting TRBD1. The germline gives CDR1 LNHNV, CDR2 YYDKDF (reference sequence). This CDR3 region has 16 residues. V gave up 2 bases and J gave up 7 bases; unmatched junction bases: 8. This CDR3 reads CATSRLSGTGREKLFF. The CDR3 bases are TGTGCCACCAGCAGACTTTCCGGGACAGGGCGTGAAAAACTGTTTTTT.

The rearrangement links TRBV29-1 to TRBJ2-3, with 8 nucleotides matching TRBD1. CDR3 length equals 14 residues. After removal of 5 bases from V and 3 bases from J, the junction contained 7 bases not matched to a gene. Germline CDR1 reads SQVTM; CDR2 reads ANQGSEA. DNA for the CDR3: TGCAGCGTTACCCGACAGGGGAGGACAGATACGCAGTATTTT. Protein product: CSVTRQGRTDTQYF.

The V and J genes are TRBV29-1 and TRBJ1-2, with no clear D. The CDR3 extends over 12 amino acids. The germline CDR1 and CDR2 sequences are SQVTM and ANQGSEA. The V end was cut by 7 bases, the J end by 8 bases, with 17 bases between. Written as DNA, the CDR3 is TGCAGCGCTGTCCGCACCGGAGGAGGCTACACCTTC. Amino acids: CSAVRTGGGYTF. Full variable domain (outside the CDR3, taken from reference TRBV29-1 and TRBJ1-2): SAVISQKPSRDICQRGTSLTIQCQVDSQVTMMFWYRQQPGQSLTLIATANQGSEATYESGFVIDKFPISRPNLTFSTLTVSNMSPEDSSIYLCSAVRTGGGYTFGSGTRLTVV.

This chain links TRBV7-8 with TRBJ1-5, with 8 bases fitting TRBD1. Germline V gene sequence: CDR1 SGHVS, CDR2 FQNEAQ. There are 17 residues in the CDR3. With 6 bases clipped from V and 1 base from J, the junction kept 11 bases outside the gene matches. CDR3 in DNA: TGTGCCAGCAGGCAGGGGGCTGGTTTCGGGAGCAATCAGCCCCAGCATTTT. Amino acids: CASRQGAGFGSNQPQHF.

The chain carries TRBV19 and TRBJ1-2, with D hard to call. The V end lost 7 bases, the J end lost 0 bases, and 9 bases lay between the germline ends. Germline V gene lookup returns CDR1 LNHDA and CDR2 SQIVND (reference sequence). The CDR3 spans 13 residues. The CDR3 region is CASKRAPNYGYTF. CDR3 sequence (DNA): TGTGCCAGTAAGAGGGCACCTAACTATGGCTACACCTTC.